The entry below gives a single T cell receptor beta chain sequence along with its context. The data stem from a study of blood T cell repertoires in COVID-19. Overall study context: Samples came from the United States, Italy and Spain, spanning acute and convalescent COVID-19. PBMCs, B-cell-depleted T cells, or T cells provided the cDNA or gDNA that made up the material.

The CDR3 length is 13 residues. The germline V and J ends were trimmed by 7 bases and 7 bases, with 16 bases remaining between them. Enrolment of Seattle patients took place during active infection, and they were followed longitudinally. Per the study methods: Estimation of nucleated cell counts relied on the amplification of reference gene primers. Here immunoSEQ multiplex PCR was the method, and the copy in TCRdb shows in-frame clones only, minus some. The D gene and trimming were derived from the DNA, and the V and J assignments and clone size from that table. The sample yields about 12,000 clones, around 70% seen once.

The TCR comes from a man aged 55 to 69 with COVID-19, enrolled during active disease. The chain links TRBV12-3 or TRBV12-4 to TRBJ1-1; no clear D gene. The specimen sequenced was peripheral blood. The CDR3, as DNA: TGTGCCAGCACTCCTACCGAGAAGTTTGAAGCTTTCTTT. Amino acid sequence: CASTPTEKFEAFF.